Below are 21 T cell receptor beta chains sequenced from a single sample in a study of technical replicates of blood from a handful of donors. Data came from immunoSEQ multiplex PCR; TCRdb stores just in-frame clones and leaves some out. The sample holds tens of thousands of clones, 92% seen once. The sequencing input was T cells isolated from PBMCs. The source of these receptors is a human donor in good health.

The V gene is TRBV6-1, the J gene TRBJ1-2; D gene unclear. This CDR3 contains 13 residues. The V and J ends lost 6 bases and 3 bases respectively, with 11 bases between them. Germline V gene lookup returns CDR1 MNHNS and CDR2 SASEGT. This chain's CDR3 is CASSERGDYGYTF. The CDR3 bases are TGTGCCAGCAGCGAGCGGGGAGACTATGGCTACACCTTC.

The V and J genes are TRBV5-1 and TRBJ2-3; D gene unclear. The CDR3 contains 15 residues. Trimming shortened V by 2 bases and J by 2 bases, and 12 bases separated the two germline ends. CDR1 and CDR2 (germline): SGHRS, YFSETQ. Here the CDR3 DNA reads TGCGCCAGCAGCTTTTCTGGCTTTCTCACAGATACGCAGTATTTT. Encoded protein: CASSFSGFLTDTQYF.

The genes are TRBV10-3 and TRBJ2-5; no clear D gene. This CDR3 has 15 amino acids. CDR1 is ENHRY, CDR2 SYGVKD, per germline. V was clipped by 0 bases and J by 1 base, with 9 bases between them. DNA of the CDR3: TGTGCCATCAGTGAGTCGATAGTTTCCCAAGAGACCCAGTACTTC. Translation: CAISESIVSQETQYF.

This chain connects TRBV13 to TRBJ2-3; 8 positions agree with TRBD2. The CDR3 is 15 amino acids. Trimming at V came to 5 bases and at J to 1 base, leaving 5 bases not matched to a gene. Germline lookup yields CDR1 PRHDT and CDR2 FYEKMQ (reference sequence). CDR3 amino acids: CASSPSGGGTDTQYF. CDR3 coding DNA: TGTGCCAGCAGCCCCTCGGGGGGGGGCACAGATACGCAGTATTTT.

The V and J genes are TRBV30 and TRBJ2-1, with 9 bases lining up with TRBD2. The CDR3 loop spans 14 amino acids. CDR1 is GTSNPN, CDR2 SVGIG, per germline (reference sequence). The ends lost 4 bases at V and 3 bases at J; junction bases unmatched: 4. The CDR3 region is CAWTSSGSYNEQFF. The CDR3 nucleotides are TGTGCCTGGACTAGTAGCGGGAGCTACAATGAGCAGTTCTTC.

The gene calls are TRBV19 and TRBJ1-4; 9 nucleotides agree with TRBD1. After removal of 7 bases from V and 8 bases from J, the junction contained 11 bases not matched to a gene. CDR3 length: 15 residues. CDR1 is LNHDA and CDR2 is SQIVND in the germline V gene (reference sequence). The CDR3 sequence: CASTPRGTGPEKLFF. In DNA, the CDR3 is TGTGCCAGTACTCCCCGGGGGACAGGGCCAGAAAAACTGTTTTTT.

The chain carries TRBV29-1 and TRBJ1-2; a weak D match, TRBD1 (5 bases). V dropped 6 bases and J dropped 3 bases, with 14 bases sitting between them. Germline assignment: CDR1 SQVTM and CDR2 ANQGSEA. The CDR3 runs 13 residues. The CDR3, as DNA: TGCAGCGTAGGGAATGGGGCTGACTATGGCTACACCTTC. It codes for CSVGNGADYGYTF.

The chain combines TRBV7-2 with TRBJ2-7; 7 bases match TRBD2. This CDR3 comprises 14 residues. Germline lookup yields CDR1 SGHTA and CDR2 FQGNSA. The J segment lost 2 bases and the V segment lost 0 bases, leaving 1 base of the junction unmatched. The CDR3 nucleotides are TGTGCCAGCAGCTTAGCCACTAGCGCCTACGAGCAGTACTTC. This gives the protein CASSLATSAYEQYF.

The rearrangement joins TRBV19 to TRBJ2-3; D is unclear. Germline V gene sequence: CDR1 LNHDA, CDR2 SQIVND (reference sequence). Trimming stripped 2 bases from V and 1 base from J, with 10 bases between. The CDR3 loop spans 15 amino acids. The CDR3 is CASSIRRPGTDTQYF. DNA of the CDR3: TGTGCCAGTAGTATAAGGAGACCAGGCACAGATACGCAGTATTTT.

V and J are TRBV14 and TRBJ2-1, with a possible D match to TRBD2 (6 bases). The V end lost 6 bases, the J end lost 1 base, and 13 bases lay between the germline ends. Germline CDR1 SGHDN, CDR2 FVKESK. This CDR3 comprises 15 residues. The CDR3 DNA is TGTGCCAGCAGTAACAGCGGGTTTTCCTACAATGAGCAGTTCTTC. It specifies CASSNSGFSYNEQFF.

The V call is TRBV30, the J call TRBJ1-4; D may be TRBD1 (5 bases). V lost 0 bases to trimming and J lost 7 bases, with 12 bases between them. This CDR3 has 14 amino acids. CDR1 is GTSNPN and CDR2 is SVGIG in the germline V gene (reference sequence). The CDR3 here is CAWSVGGGPEKLFF. DNA for the CDR3: TGTGCCTGGAGTGTCGGGGGTGGACCTGAAAAACTGTTTTTT.

This rearrangement joins TRBV7-2 to TRBJ2-3, with D perhaps matching TRBD2 (6 bases). Trimming stripped 5 bases from V and 5 bases from J, with 11 bases between. This CDR3 is 13 amino acids long. The germline V gene has CDR1 SGHTA and CDR2 FQGNSA. This CDR3 reads CASSLEGVDTQYF. In DNA form, the CDR3 reads TGTGCCAGCAGCCTGGAGGGAGTAGATACGCAGTATTTT.

V is TRBV28 and J is TRBJ1-5; D is perhaps TRBD1 (6 bases). Trimming shortened V by 6 bases and J by 5 bases, and 14 bases separated the two germline ends. This CDR3 spans 14 amino acids. Per the germline V gene, CDR1 is MDHEN and CDR2 is SYDVKM. CDR3 loop: CASSLTGNDQPQHF. DNA of the CDR3: TGTGCCAGCAGCCTAACAGGGAATGATCAGCCCCAGCATTTT.

The V and J genes are TRBV10-3 and TRBJ2-4, with D maybe TRBD1 (5 bases). V dropped 0 bases and J dropped 4 bases, with 10 bases sitting between them. The CDR3 covers 15 residues. In germline, CDR1 is ENHRY, CDR2 SYGVKD. Written as DNA, the CDR3 is TGTGCCATCAGTGAGTCCACAGGCACTAAAAACATTCAGTACTTC. It encodes CAISESTGTKNIQYF.

V usage is TRBV19 and J usage is TRBJ1-5, with 7 bases fitting TRBD1. This CDR3 spans 17 amino acids. Germline V gene sequence: CDR1 LNHDA, CDR2 SQIVND (reference sequence). The V segment lost 2 bases and the J segment 4 bases; nucleotides outside the gene matches: 11. In nucleotides, the CDR3 is TGTGCCAGTAGTATACCTCTGGGACAGTTACTGAATCAGCCCCAGCATTTT. Its protein is CASSIPLGQLLNQPQHF.

The genes are TRBV29-1 and TRBJ2-4; 8 nucleotides agree with TRBD1. V was pared by 3 bases and J by 2 bases, with 9 bases of the junction left unmatched. This CDR3 region has 16 residues. Germline V CDR1 and CDR2: SQVTM, ANQGSEA. In DNA, the CDR3 is TGCAGCGTTGACGGTTGGCAGGGGGCAACCAAAAACATTCAGTACTTC. Residues: CSVDGWQGATKNIQYF.

This clone was detected only once. The chain's CDR3 is CASSLGRDAGANVLTF. For the CDR3, the DNA is TGTGCCAGCAGCTTAGGGAGGGACGCTGGGGCCAACGTCCTGACTTTC. The chain carries TRBV7-6 and TRBJ2-6; tentatively, D is TRBD2 (6 bases). The CDR3 covers 16 residues. Germline-derived CDR1 and CDR2 are SGHVS and FNYEAQ. V was trimmed by 1 base and J by 2 bases, leaving 9 bases between them.

V gene TRBV11-3 combines with J gene TRBJ2-1; 15 positions match TRBD2. The CDR3 spans 19 residues. V shed 1 base, J shed 0 bases, and the junction held 4 bases outside the gene matches. Looked up from germline, CDR1 is SGHNT and CDR2 is YENEEA. Here the CDR3 DNA reads TGTGCCAGCAGCTTAGGGACTAGCGGGAGGGGGAGCTCCTACAATGAGCAGTTCTTC. Translating gives CASSLGTSGRGSSYNEQFF.

The V and J genes are TRBV6-1 and TRBJ2-1, with TRBD1 as a possible D gene (6 bases). The CDR3 is made up of 12 amino acids. V was shortened by 7 bases and J by 10 bases, with 14 bases between the two germline ends. CDR1 MNHNS and CDR2 SASEGT come from the germline V gene. The CDR3 DNA reads TGTGCCAGCACCAATCATCAGGGGGAGCAGTTCTTC. It yields the protein CASTNHQGEQFF.

V and J are TRBV28 and TRBJ1-1; D uncertain. V was pared by 8 bases and J by 1 base, with 11 bases between. The CDR3 runs to 13 residues. CDR1 MDHEN and CDR2 SYDVKM come from the germline V gene. Here the CDR3 DNA reads TGTGCCAGCCATGGACTGACGAACACTGAAGCTTTCTTT. Amino acids: CASHGLTNTEAFF. Full variable domain (rest looked up from reference TRBV28 and TRBJ1-1): DVKVTQSSRYLVKRTGEKVFLECVQDMDHENMFWYRQDPGLGLRLIYFSYDVKMKEKGDIPEGYSVSREKKERFSLILESASTNQTSMYLCASHGLTNTEAFFGQGTRLTVV.

The chain has TRBV19 and TRBJ1-4; D may be TRBD1 (5 bases). The CDR3 covers 15 residues. The germline V gene has CDR1 LNHDA and CDR2 SQIVND (reference sequence). Deletions cut 1 base from V and 8 bases from J, with 14 bases between. The CDR3 spells CASSIASGLAEKLFF. The CDR3 nucleotides read TGTGCCAGTAGTATAGCCTCGGGACTCGCGGAAAAACTGTTTTTT.